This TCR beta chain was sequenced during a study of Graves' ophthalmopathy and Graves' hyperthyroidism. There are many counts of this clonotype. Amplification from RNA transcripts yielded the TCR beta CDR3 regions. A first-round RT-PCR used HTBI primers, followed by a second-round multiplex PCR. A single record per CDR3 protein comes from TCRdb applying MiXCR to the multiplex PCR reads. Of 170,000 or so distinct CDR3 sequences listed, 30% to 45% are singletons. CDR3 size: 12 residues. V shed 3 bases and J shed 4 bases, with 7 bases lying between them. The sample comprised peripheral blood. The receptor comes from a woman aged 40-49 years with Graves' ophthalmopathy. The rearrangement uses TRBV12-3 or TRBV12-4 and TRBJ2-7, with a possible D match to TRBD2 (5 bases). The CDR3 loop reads CASSFGKYEQYF. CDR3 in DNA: TGTGCCAGCAGTTTCGGGAAATACGAGCAGTACTTC.